A selection of T cell receptor beta chains follows, all from one sample in a study of T cell responses to AZD1222 COVID-19 vaccine. Here immunoSEQ multiplex PCR was the method, and the copy in TCRdb shows in-frame clones only, minus some. Counted here are approximately 91,000 clones, approximately 89% occurring once; the ten biggest clones make up less than 35%. Sequenced here: peripheral blood, sampled 28 days after the second AZD1222 dose. The receptor set was obtained from an adult who received the AZD1222 COVID-19 vaccine. Both conserved end residues are part of each CDR3. A D gene is named only where the DNA matches it firmly. The size entry is marked missing in some rows and otherwise reads once, few, many or a size class.

D gene	CDR3 length	clone size	V gene	J gene	CDR3 DNA	CDR3 protein
TRBD1	15	-	TRBV29-1	TRBJ2-5	TGCAGCGTTGCCTACCGGACAGGGGTAGGCGAGACCCAGTACTTC	CSVAYRTGVGETQYF
-	15	once	TRBV28	TRBJ1-5	TGTGCCAGCATCTCGTCTTCAGGGGGCAATCAGCCCCAGCATTTT	CASISSSGGNQPQHF
TRBD1	15	-	TRBV24-1	TRBJ1-4	TGTGCCACCAGTGACCCGGGACAGGGCGGTGAAAAACTGTTTTTT	CATSDPGQGGEKLFF
-	14	-	TRBV6-4	TRBJ2-3	TGTGCCAGCAGCCCGGGACACAGCACAGATACGCAGTATTTT	CASSPGHSTDTQYF
TRBD2	16	-	TRBV27	TRBJ2-3	TGTGCCAGCAGTTGGACTAGCGGGAGGTCCACAGATACGCAGTATTTT	CASSWTSGRSTDTQYF
-	16	-	TRBV28	TRBJ2-7	TGTGCCAGCAGTTATTCCATTGAGGCCAGGAACTACGAGCAGTACTTC	CASSYSIEARNYEQYF
-	13	once	TRBV5-1	TRBJ1-1	TGCGCCAGCAGGGACGCCGAATTGACTGAAGCTTTCTTT	CASRDAELTEAFF
-	15	-	TRBV9	TRBJ1-4	TGTGCCAGCAGCGTAGGAACAGGCTACCGCGAAAAACTGTTTTTT	CASSVGTGYREKLFF
TRBD1	14	-	TRBV27	TRBJ2-7	TGTGCCAGCAGTTTACCGGGACAGGGCCACGAGCAGTACTTC	CASSLPGQGHEQYF
-	13	-	TRBV29-1	TRBJ1-1	TGCAGCGTTGCAATAGGCAGGGACACTGAAGCTTTCTTT	CSVAIGRDTEAFF
TRBD1	16	-	TRBV28	TRBJ1-4	TGTGCCAGCAGTTTTCGACAGGGCGGTGTTAATGAAAAACTGTTTTTT	CASSFRQGGVNEKLFF
-	14	once	TRBV29-1	TRBJ2-1	TGCAGCGCCGGGGGGGCAGGGGGCTACAATGAGCAGTTCTTC	CSAGGAGGYNEQFF
-	16	-	TRBV19	TRBJ2-3	TGTGCCAGTACCAAAGGAACGGCCCCTAGCACAGATACGCAGTATTTT	CASTKGTAPSTDTQYF
-	15	once	TRBV5-1	TRBJ2-5	TGCGCCAGCAGCTTGCTAGGGATGAACCAAGAGACCCAGTACTTC	CASSLLGMNQETQYF
-	11	-	TRBV11-2	TRBJ2-5	TGTGCCAGCAGCTTCGGAGAGACCCAGTACTTC	CASSFGETQYF
-	13	-	TRBV2	TRBJ1-2	TGTGCCACCAGAGGGGGGGTTAACTATGGCTACACCTTC	CATRGGVNYGYTF
-	17	-	TRBV4-1	TRBJ2-5	TGCGCCAGCAGCCAAACCGGGGGCGGGAGTTATCAAGAGACCCAGTACTTC	CASSQTGGGSYQETQYF
-	10	-	TRBV25-1	TRBJ2-7	TGTGCCAGCAACCCGGCAGAGCAGTACTTC	CASNPAEQYF
-	11	-	TRBV20-1	TRBJ2-7	TGCAGTGCAGACACACGGGACGAGCAGTACTTC	CSADTRDEQYF
TRBD1	16	-	TRBV4-2	TRBJ2-3	TGTGCCAGCAGCCCCGGGACAGGGGGTGGGGGAGATACGCAGTATTTT	CASSPGTGGGGDTQYF
-	15	-	TRBV5-1	TRBJ2-3	TGCGCCAGCAGCTTTTCGGGCACAGGCACAGATACGCAGTATTTT	CASSFSGTGTDTQYF
TRBD1	15	-	TRBV6-1	TRBJ2-7	TGTGCCAGCAGTGAATACTGGGACAGAACCTACGAGCAGTACTTC	CASSEYWDRTYEQYF
TRBD2	14	-	TRBV11-2	TRBJ2-7	TGTGCCAGCAGCTTAGTTCTAGCGGGAGCGGGACAGTACTTC	CASSLVLAGAGQYF
-	12	-	TRBV12-3/TRBV12-4	TRBJ1-1	TGTGCCAGCAGCCGCCCGAACACTGAAGCTTTCTTT	CASSRPNTEAFF
-	14	-	TRBV7-9	TRBJ1-1	TGTGCCAGCAGCTTGAAGGCAGGGAACACTGAAGCTTTCTTT	CASSLKAGNTEAFF
-	13	-	TRBV6-5	TRBJ1-6	TGTGCCAGCAGTTACTCGAACCGATCACCCCTCCACTTT	CASSYSNRSPLHF